The 12 T cell receptor beta chains listed next were all sequenced from one sample in a study of blood T cell repertoires in COVID-19. Repertoires were generated with immunoSEQ multiplex PCR, while TCRdb's copy carries only in-frame clones and drops some. The table has about 440,000 clones, more than 70% seen once; the top ten hold around an eighth. The material sequenced was peripheral blood. The receptors shown here come from a woman between 50 and 59 years old with COVID-19, enrolled during active disease.

The chain has TRBV4-2 and TRBJ1-1; D is unresolved. CDR3 length: 15 amino acids. Per germline, CDR1 LGHNA and CDR2 YNFKEQ. V was cut by 0 bases and J by 1 base, with 9 bases left in between. The CDR3: CASSQEWRQNTEAFF. CDR3 DNA sequence: TGTGCCAGCAGCCAAGAATGGCGACAGAACACTGAAGCTTTCTTT.

Concerning this clone itself: The sample carries other DNA sequences with the same CDR3. This sequence joins TRBV2 and TRBJ1-5; no reliable D call. Germline V CDR1 and CDR2: SNHLY, FYNNEI. The V end was cut by 5 bases, the J end by 1 base, with 9 bases between. The CDR3 runs 14 residues. The CDR3 reads CASSRTGSNQPQHF. CDR3 sequence (DNA): TGTGCCAGCAGTCGCACGGGAAGCAATCAGCCCCAGCATTTT.

The genes are TRBV9 and TRBJ2-7; 10 bases agree with TRBD1. The CDR3 sequence is 18 residues long. The trim removed 2 bases at V and 3 bases at J, leaving 14 bases unmatched. CDR1 is SGDLS, CDR2 YYNGEE, per germline. The CDR3 protein is CASSVGTGDFLGDYEQYF. The CDR3, as DNA: TGTGCCAGCAGCGTCGGGACAGGGGATTTTTTGGGAGACTACGAGCAGTACTTC.

The chain employs TRBV19 and TRBJ1-1; tentatively, D is TRBD1 (6 bases). Trimming took off 3 bases at V and 3 bases at J, with 23 bases between the two ends. Germline-derived CDR1 and CDR2 are LNHDA and SQIVND (reference sequence). There are 18 residues in the CDR3. CDR3 in amino acids: CASSIRGVLSRGHTEAFF. CDR3 sequence (DNA): TGTGCCAGTAGTATTAGGGGAGTATTATCCAGGGGCCACACTGAAGCTTTCTTT.

The chain carries TRBV19 and TRBJ1-2; maybe TRBD1 (6 bases). Germline V gene data show CDR1 as LNHDA and CDR2 as SQIVND (reference sequence). V was clipped by 1 base and J by 4 bases, with 13 bases between them. There are 15 residues in the CDR3. The CDR3 loop is CASSIAGQQGYGYTF. CDR3 nucleotides: TGTGCCAGTAGTATAGCGGGACAACAGGGCTATGGCTACACCTTC.

The V call is TRBV30, the J call TRBJ1-5; perhaps TRBD1 as D (5 bases). Germline-derived CDR1 and CDR2 are GTSNPN and SVGIG (reference sequence). V was clipped by 3 bases and J by 1 base, with 10 bases between them. The length of the CDR3 is 14 residues. The CDR3 here is CAWSDGQSNQPQHF. The CDR3 DNA follows: TGTGCCTGGAGCGATGGACAAAGCAATCAGCCCCAGCATTTT.

This clone was seen only a few times. J is TRBJ2-7 and V is TRBV10-3; D possibly corresponds to TRBD2 (5 bases). Germline CDR1 reads ENHRY; CDR2 reads SYGVKD. V was clipped by 2 bases and J by 3 bases, with 8 bases between them. The CDR3 has 13 amino acids. The CDR3 reads CAISEGGRYEQYF. The CDR3 DNA sequence: TGTGCCATCAGTGAGGGCGGGCGCTACGAGCAGTACTTC.

The J gene is TRBJ1-1, the V gene TRBV2; D unresolved. The CDR3 extends over 14 amino acids. Deletions cut 4 bases from V and 1 base from J, with 10 bases between. The germline CDR1 and CDR2 sequences are SNHLY and FYNNEI. CDR3 DNA: TGTGCCAGCAGTGGCCGACTGGGGAACACTGAAGCTTTCTTT. Translation gives CASSGRLGNTEAFF.

V gene TRBV25-1 combines with J gene TRBJ1-1; weak D call: TRBD1 (5 bases). V gave up 5 bases and J gave up 4 bases, with 8 bases separating them. Germline-derived CDR1 and CDR2 are MGHDK and SYGVNS. The length of the CDR3 is 12 residues. In DNA form, the CDR3 reads TGTGCCAGCAGTCAGGGAATCACTGAAGCTTTCTTT. It translates to CASSQGITEAFF. The complete variable domain, with remaining parts taken from reference TRBV25-1 and TRBJ1-1, reads EADIYQTPRYLVIGTGKKITLECSQTMGHDKMYWYQQDPGMELHLIHYSYGVNSTEKGDLSSESTVSRIRTEHFPLTLESARPSHTSQYLCASSQGITEAFFGQGTRLTVV.

V gene TRBV7-9 combines with J gene TRBJ1-3, with 8 bases matching TRBD1. The CDR3 runs to 15 residues. The ends lost 5 bases at V and 4 bases at J; junction bases unmatched: 7. Per the germline V gene, CDR1 is SEHNR and CDR2 is FQNEAQ (reference sequence). CDR3 DNA: TGTGCCAGCAGCCCGACAGGGGCGAGAGGAAACACCATATATTTT. This sequence encodes CASSPTGARGNTIYF.

This chain links TRBV19 with TRBJ1-1; 9 bases line up with TRBD1. Germline trimming cut 6 bases from V and 4 bases from J; bases unmatched to any gene: 6. From germline, CDR1 is LNHDA and CDR2 SQIVND (reference sequence). The CDR3 runs 14 residues. The CDR3 nucleotides read TGTGCCAGTAGGTTAAACAGGGGGCCCACTGAAGCTTTCTTT. Translation gives CASRLNRGPTEAFF.

This clone was counted only a few times. The chain links TRBV12-3 or TRBV12-4 to TRBJ1-1; tentatively, D is TRBD1 (5 bases). V was shortened by 5 bases and J by 0 bases, with 7 bases between the two germline ends. The CDR3 has 13 amino acids. The CDR3 protein is CASSDSMNTEAFF. The CDR3 DNA is TGTGCCAGCAGTGACAGCATGAACACTGAAGCTTTCTTT.